These 21 T cell receptor beta chains were sequenced from one sample in a study of Ad26.COV2.S vaccination and SARS-CoV-2 variants. Assay: immunoSEQ multiplex PCR; the TCRdb copy retains only in-frame clones and omits some. Seen here are around 320,000 clones, over 75% observed once, and the top ten hold roughly 3.6%. Specified treatment: about 20 received Ad26.COV2.S at low or high dose, single or two shots; roughly five received placebo; per-sample allocation not given. Vaccine and placebo recipients were sampled on day 63 after the first injection. Sequences were derived from peripheral blood, sampled in a trial of Ad26.COV2.S vaccine versus placebo. These receptors were obtained from a person between 18 and 60 years old who received the Ad26.COV2.S COVID-19 vaccine or a placebo.

The rearrangement links TRBV4-2 to TRBJ2-7, with 11 bases aligning to TRBD2. The CDR3 runs to 14 residues. The V gene's germline CDR1 is LGHNA and CDR2 YNFKEQ. J gave up 7 bases and V 5 bases, and 7 bases lay outside the gene matches. In DNA, the CDR3 is TGTGCCAGCAGCAGTAGCGGGGGGGCCGGGGAGCAGTACTTC. The encoded protein is CASSSSGGAGEQYF.

The chain combines TRBV7-2 with TRBJ1-2, with unresolved D. The CDR3 sequence is 14 residues long. Trimming shortened V by 5 bases and J by 4 bases, and 14 bases separated the two germline ends. The V gene's germline CDR1 is SGHTA and CDR2 FQGNSA. CDR3 region: CASSPDVGFYGYTF. The CDR3 bases are TGTGCCAGCAGCCCGGATGTGGGGTTCTATGGCTACACCTTC.

CDR3 protein: CAWSVVWEKLFF. The CDR3 DNA reads TGTGCCTGGAGTGTCGTTTGGGAAAAACTGTTTTTT. The chain is built from TRBV30 and TRBJ1-4; no firm D call. CDR1 is GTSNPN and CDR2 is SVGIG in the germline V gene (reference sequence). The V and J ends lost 0 bases and 8 bases respectively, with 7 bases between them. The CDR3 runs to 12 residues.

V is TRBV27 and J is TRBJ1-6; D gene unclear. Germline V gives CDR1 MNHEY, CDR2 SMNVEV (reference sequence). The CDR3 extends over 14 amino acids. Trimming took off 7 bases at V and 9 bases at J, with 16 bases between the two ends. CDR3 in DNA: TGTGCCAGCAATACGGGCCTCAGTAGTTCACCCCTCCACTTT. Amino acid sequence: CASNTGLSSSPLHF.

The rearrangement links TRBV3-1 (or the pseudogene TRBV3-2) to TRBJ2-1, with 7 bases matching TRBD2. CDR1 is LGHDT, CDR2 YNNKEL, per germline (reference sequence). The V gene end was trimmed by 2 bases and the J gene end by 4 bases; junction bases not matched to a gene: 8. The CDR3 sequence is 16 residues long. CDR3 sequence: CASSQNPGGGYNEQFF. In DNA, the CDR3 is TGTGCCAGCAGCCAAAATCCGGGCGGGGGTTACAATGAGCAGTTCTTC.

Only a few counts were recorded for this clone. The V call is TRBV4-2, the J call TRBJ2-2; 11 bases are a match to TRBD2. In germline, CDR1 is LGHNA, CDR2 YNFKEQ. V lost 3 bases and J lost 0; bases outside the gene matches: 3. The CDR3 is 17 residues long. CDR3 residues: CASSQLAGGSNTGELFF. CDR3 nucleotides: TGTGCCAGCAGCCAGCTAGCGGGGGGATCGAACACCGGGGAGCTGTTTTTT.

The chain has TRBV5-4 and TRBJ1-2; 9 bases line up with TRBD1. Germline V gene data show CDR1 as SGHNT and CDR2 as YYREEE (reference sequence). The CDR3 runs 15 residues. The junction had 10 bases not matched to a gene; V was cut back by 5 bases and J by 5 bases. This CDR3 reads CASRAGTGSLYGYTF. For the CDR3, the DNA is TGTGCCAGCAGAGCTGGGACAGGGAGTCTTTATGGCTACACCTTC.

The genes are TRBV4-2 and TRBJ2-2, with TRBD2 as a possible D gene (6 bases). Looked up from germline, CDR1 is LGHNA and CDR2 is YNFKEQ. V lost 0 bases and J lost 4, with 12 bases in between. The CDR3 is 16 amino acids. The CDR3 region has the DNA TGTGCCAGCAGCCAAGATCTGGGGGGATCCACCGGGGAGCTGTTTTTT. As protein: CASSQDLGGSTGELFF.

This rearrangement joins TRBV4-1 to TRBJ1-2; D uncertain. Germline CDR1 is MGHRA and CDR2 is YSYEKL. V was clipped by 1 base and J by 4 bases, with 16 bases between them. This CDR3 region has 16 residues. The CDR3 coding sequence is TGCGCCAGCAGCCAAGTGGTCCCAGGACCACTCTATGGCTACACCTTC. Amino acids: CASSQVVPGPLYGYTF.

The chain uses TRBV19 and TRBJ2-1; weak D call: TRBD1 (7 bases). CDR3 length equals 18 residues. Germline CDR1 LNHDA, CDR2 SQIVND (reference sequence). V was shortened by 4 bases and J by 3 bases, with 22 bases between the two germline ends. This CDR3 is CASSKESQGDFIYNEQFF. Written as DNA, the CDR3 is TGTGCCAGTAGTAAAGAAAGTCAGGGGGACTTTATCTACAATGAGCAGTTCTTC.

The rearrangement joins TRBV27 to TRBJ1-1, with D tentatively TRBD1 (5 bases). Germline V CDR1 and CDR2: MNHEY, SMNVEV (reference sequence). Trimming pared 3 bases from V and 1 base from J, leaving 12 bases between. This CDR3 spans 15 amino acids. CDR3 nucleotide sequence: TGTGCCAGCAGTTTTGCGGGACTAGAGAACACTGAAGCTTTCTTT. This translates into CASSFAGLENTEAFF.

The J gene is TRBJ2-3, the V gene TRBV11-3; D not certain. The CDR3 is made up of 15 amino acids. Germline V lookup: CDR1 SGHNT, CDR2 YENEEA. V lost 0 bases and J lost 6, with 13 bases in between. Written as DNA, the CDR3 is TGTGCCAGCAGCTTAGAGATCGGCCAATCGGATACGCAGTATTTT. This encodes CASSLEIGQSDTQYF.

V usage is TRBV5-1 and J usage is TRBJ1-1; 7 bases match TRBD1. The CDR3 is made up of 16 amino acids. The germline gives CDR1 SGHRS, CDR2 YFSETQ. The V gene end was trimmed by 0 bases and the J gene end by 5 bases; junction bases not matched to a gene: 10. CDR3 sequence (DNA): TGCGCCAGCAGCTTGGCCTTACGACAGGGTTGGACTGAAGCTTTCTTT. This codes for CASSLALRQGWTEAFF.

This chain joins TRBV19 and TRBJ2-6; no definite D call. The CDR3 totals 12 residues. Germline assignment: CDR1 LNHDA and CDR2 SQIVND (reference sequence). DNA of the CDR3: TGTGCAGTGTTCTCTGGGGCCAACGTCCTGACTTTC. Translating it yields CAVFSGANVLTF. The variable domain in full, completed from reference TRBV19 and TRBJ2-6, reads DGGITQSPKYLFRKEGQNVTLSCEQNLNHDAMYWYRQDPGQGLRLIYYSQIVNDFQKGDIAEGYSVSREKKESFPLTVTSAQKNPTAFYLCAVFSGANVLTFGAGSRLTVL.

The chain couples TRBV5-6 to TRBJ1-6, with D uncertain. This CDR3 spans 14 amino acids. Per the germline V gene, CDR1 is SGHDT and CDR2 is YYEEEE. Trimming took off 0 bases at V and 6 bases at J, with 7 bases between the two ends. The DNA of the CDR3 is TGTGCCAGCAGCTTGGAAGGGAGTAATTCACCCCTCCACTTT. As protein: CASSLEGSNSPLHF.

A single count supports this clone. The chain uses TRBV5-4 and TRBJ1-6; 7 bases align to TRBD1. CDR1 is SGHNT and CDR2 is YYREEE in the germline V gene (reference sequence). V gave up 4 bases and J gave up 6 bases; unmatched junction bases: 13. CDR3 length: 17 residues. DNA for the CDR3: TGTGCCAGCAGCCCCTCCCGACAGGGTGGCGGTAATTCACCCCTCCACTTT. Protein sequence: CASSPSRQGGGNSPLHF.

This clone was found once. The CDR3 spells CASSLGQGAVTGELFF. The CDR3 DNA reads TGCGCCAGCAGCTTGGGACAGGGGGCTGTCACCGGGGAGCTGTTTTTT. This rearrangement joins TRBV5-1 to TRBJ2-2; TRBD1 agrees at 10 bases. The CDR3 spans 16 residues. Germline V gives CDR1 SGHRS, CDR2 YFSETQ. Losses at the gene ends were 0 bases for V and 4 bases for J; bases not matched to a gene: 3.

CDR3 in amino acids: CASSKRGRGYGYTF. CDR3 nucleotide sequence: TGTGCCAGCAGTAAGAGGGGGCGCGGGTATGGCTACACCTTC. This chain links TRBV3-1 (or the pseudogene TRBV3-2) with TRBJ1-2; 7 positions match TRBD1. With V trimmed by 6 bases and J by 5 bases, 9 bases remained unmatched. Germline V gene lookup returns CDR1 LGHDT and CDR2 YNNKEL (reference sequence). The CDR3 is 14 residues long.

This chain uses TRBV4-1 with TRBJ2-7; D is unresolved. From germline, CDR1 is MGHRA and CDR2 YSYEKL. The CDR3 spans 15 residues. Trimming removed 4 bases from V and 4 bases from J, with 17 bases in between. In nucleotides, the CDR3 is TGCGCCAGCAGCCCCGTTTACAGTTTTAGTTACGAGCAGTACTTC. This codes for CASSPVYSFSYEQYF.

The V gene is TRBV5-5, the J gene TRBJ2-7; 8 positions match TRBD1. The CDR3 has 15 amino acids. V trimming: 0 bases; J trimming: 3 bases; junction bases outside the gene matches: 5. Germline CDR1 is SGHKS and CDR2 is YYEKEE (reference sequence). The CDR3 here is CASSLVGTGYYEQYF. CDR3 nucleotide sequence: TGTGCCAGCAGCTTGGTTGGGACAGGTTACTACGAGCAGTACTTC.

The chain couples TRBV7-9 to TRBJ1-5, with 9 nucleotides matching TRBD1. V shed 5 bases, J shed 4 bases, and the junction held 6 bases outside the gene matches. There are 15 residues in the CDR3. From germline, CDR1 is SEHNR and CDR2 FQNEAQ (reference sequence). Here the CDR3 reads CASSPGTGYNQPQHF. DNA for the CDR3: TGTGCCAGCAGCCCCGGGACAGGGTATAATCAGCCCCAGCATTTT.